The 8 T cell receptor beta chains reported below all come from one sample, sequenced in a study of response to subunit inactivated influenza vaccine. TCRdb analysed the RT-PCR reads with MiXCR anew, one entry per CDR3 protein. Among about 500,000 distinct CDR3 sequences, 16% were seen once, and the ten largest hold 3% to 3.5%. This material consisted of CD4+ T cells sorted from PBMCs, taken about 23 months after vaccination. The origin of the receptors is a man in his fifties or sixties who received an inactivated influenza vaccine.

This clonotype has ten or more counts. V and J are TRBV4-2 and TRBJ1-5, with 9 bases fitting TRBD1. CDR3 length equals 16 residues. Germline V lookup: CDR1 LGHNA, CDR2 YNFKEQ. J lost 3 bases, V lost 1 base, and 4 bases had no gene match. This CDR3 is CASSQAPQGANQPQHF. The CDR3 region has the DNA TGTGCCAGCAGCCAAGCTCCACAGGGGGCCAATCAGCCCCAGCATTTT.

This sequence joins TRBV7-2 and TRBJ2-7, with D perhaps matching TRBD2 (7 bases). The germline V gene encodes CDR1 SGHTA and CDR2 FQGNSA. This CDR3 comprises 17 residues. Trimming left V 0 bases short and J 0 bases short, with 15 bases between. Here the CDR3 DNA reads TGTGCCAGCAGCTTAGCGGGGGGGCCAACGAGCTCCTACGAGCAGTACTTC. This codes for CASSLAGGPTSSYEQYF.

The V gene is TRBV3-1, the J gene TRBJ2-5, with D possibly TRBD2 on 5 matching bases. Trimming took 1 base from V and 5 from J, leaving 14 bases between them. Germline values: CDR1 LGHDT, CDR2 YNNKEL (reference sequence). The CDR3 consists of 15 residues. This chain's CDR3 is CASSQGGGLGETQYF. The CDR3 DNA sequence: TGTGCCAGCAGCCAAGGAGGCGGGTTGGGGGAGACCCAGTACTTC.

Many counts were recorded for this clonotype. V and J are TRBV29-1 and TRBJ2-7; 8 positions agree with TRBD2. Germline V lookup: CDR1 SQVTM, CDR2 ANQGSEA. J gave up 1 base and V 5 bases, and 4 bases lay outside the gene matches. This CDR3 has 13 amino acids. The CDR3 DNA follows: TGCAGCGTTCGGGAGGGAGGGTCCTACGAGCAGTACTTC. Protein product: CSVREGGSYEQYF.

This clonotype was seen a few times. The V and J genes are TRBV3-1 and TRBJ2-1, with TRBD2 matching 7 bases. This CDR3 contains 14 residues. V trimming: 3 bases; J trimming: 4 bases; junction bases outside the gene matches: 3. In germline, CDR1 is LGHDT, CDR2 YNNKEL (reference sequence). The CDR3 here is CASSHERGYNEQFF. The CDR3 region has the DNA TGTGCCAGCAGCCATGAGCGGGGATACAATGAGCAGTTCTTC.

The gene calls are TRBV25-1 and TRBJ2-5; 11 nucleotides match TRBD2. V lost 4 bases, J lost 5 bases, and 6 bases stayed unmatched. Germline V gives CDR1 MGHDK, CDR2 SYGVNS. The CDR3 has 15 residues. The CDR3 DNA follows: TGTGCCAGCAGTGTTGGTAGCGGGAGGGCCGAGACCCAGTACTTC. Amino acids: CASSVGSGRAETQYF.

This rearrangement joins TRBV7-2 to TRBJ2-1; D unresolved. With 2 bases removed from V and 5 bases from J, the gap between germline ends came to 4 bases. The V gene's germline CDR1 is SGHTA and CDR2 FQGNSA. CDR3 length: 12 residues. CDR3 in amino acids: CASSLLHNEQFF. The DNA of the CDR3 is TGTGCCAGCAGCTTACTTCACAATGAGCAGTTCTTC.

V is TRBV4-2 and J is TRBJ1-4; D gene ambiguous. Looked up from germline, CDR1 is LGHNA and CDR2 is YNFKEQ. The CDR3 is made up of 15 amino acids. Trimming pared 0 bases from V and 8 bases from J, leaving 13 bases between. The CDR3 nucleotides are TGTGCCAGCAGCCAAGAAGATTGGGCCTGGGAAAAACTGTTTTTT. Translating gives CASSQEDWAWEKLFF.